This TCR beta chain came from a study of shared clonotypes between healthy human individuals. Whole-study results and caveats: Researchers sampled only blood; tissue repertoires likely differ. Since donors were few, the genetic and exposure-history diversity represented was limited.

Using immunoSEQ multiplex PCR, the repertoire was profiled, and TCRdb retains in-frame clones only, with some absent. The repertoire holds roughly 2.5 million clones, around nine tenths seen once, with over 0.12% in the top ten. Regarding this clone: The antigen remains undetermined.

Sequenced: naive CD4+ T cells sorted from blood. Stated subset: CD45RA+ positively selected. The TCR was taken from a man in his late teens or twenties in good health.

DNA for the CDR3: TGCAGCGTACGACGGCTGGGCACCGGGGAGCTGTTTTTT. The encoded protein is CSVRRLGTGELFF. The genes are TRBV29-1 and TRBJ2-2; D gene ambiguous. CDR1 and CDR2 (germline): SQVTM, ANQGSEA. The CDR3 is 13 amino acids. V was shortened by 6 bases and J by 4 bases, with 12 bases between the two germline ends.